This T cell receptor (beta chain) derives from a study of patients and donors after allogeneic stem cell transplantation. TCRdb re-derived calls from the RT-PCR reads in MiXCR, one entry per CDR3 protein. The sample has under 30,000 distinct CDR3 sequences, about 45% seen once; the top ten hold over 70%. The CDR3 is made up of 13 amino acids. Germline CDR1 reads MNHEY; CDR2 reads SVGAGI. V lost 2 bases, J lost 5 bases, and 7 bases lay in between. This TCR derives from a human donor who was either an allogeneic HSCT recipient or a stem cell or donor lymphocyte infusion donor (not recorded which). It is not recorded whose cells these are; they may come from a transplant donor. The rearrangement uses TRBV6-5 and TRBJ1-5; no definite D call. Material for sequencing was blood, either unsorted or a sorted T cell fraction (not recorded which). The CDR3 spells CASSYRTHQPQHF. The CDR3 bases are TGTGCCAGCAGTTACCGGACCCATCAGCCCCAGCATTTT.